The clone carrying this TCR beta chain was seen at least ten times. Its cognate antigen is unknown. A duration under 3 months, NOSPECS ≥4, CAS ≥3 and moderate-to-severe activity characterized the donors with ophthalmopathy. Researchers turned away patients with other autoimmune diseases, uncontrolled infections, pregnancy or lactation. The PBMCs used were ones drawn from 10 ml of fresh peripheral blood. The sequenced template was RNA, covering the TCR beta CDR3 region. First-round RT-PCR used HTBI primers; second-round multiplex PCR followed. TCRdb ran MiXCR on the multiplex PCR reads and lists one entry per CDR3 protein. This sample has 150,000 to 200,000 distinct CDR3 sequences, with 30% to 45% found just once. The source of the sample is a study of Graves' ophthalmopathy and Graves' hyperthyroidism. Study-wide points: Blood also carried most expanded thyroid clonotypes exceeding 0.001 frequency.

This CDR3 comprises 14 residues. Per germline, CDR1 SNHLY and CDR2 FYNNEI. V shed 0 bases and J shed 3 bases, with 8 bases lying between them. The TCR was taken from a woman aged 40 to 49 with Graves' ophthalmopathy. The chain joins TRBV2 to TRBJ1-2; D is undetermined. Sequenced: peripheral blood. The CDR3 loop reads CASSEALPDYGYTF. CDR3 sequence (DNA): TGTGCCAGCAGTGAAGCACTTCCGGACTATGGCTACACCTTC.